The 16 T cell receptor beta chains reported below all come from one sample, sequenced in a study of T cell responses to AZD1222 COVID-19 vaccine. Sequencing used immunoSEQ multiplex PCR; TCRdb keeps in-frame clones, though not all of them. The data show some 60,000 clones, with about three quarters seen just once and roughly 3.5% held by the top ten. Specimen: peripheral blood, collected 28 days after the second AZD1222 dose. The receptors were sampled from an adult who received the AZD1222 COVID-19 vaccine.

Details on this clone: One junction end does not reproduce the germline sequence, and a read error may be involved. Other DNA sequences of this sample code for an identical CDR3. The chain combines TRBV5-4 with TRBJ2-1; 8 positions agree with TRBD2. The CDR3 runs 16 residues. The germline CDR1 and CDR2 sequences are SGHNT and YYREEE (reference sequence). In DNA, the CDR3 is TGTGCCAGTAGCTTAAGCGGGGGCCACCAGAGGGATGAGCAGTTCTTC. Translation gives CASSLSGGHQRDEQFF. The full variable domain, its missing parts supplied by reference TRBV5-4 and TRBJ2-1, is ETGVTQSPTHLIKTRGQQVTLRCSSQSGHNTVSWYQQALGQGPQFIFQYYREEENGRGNFPPRFSGLQFPNYSSELNVNALELDDSALYLCASSLSGGHQRDEQFFGPGTRLTVL.

The CDR3 DNA sequence: TGTGCCAGCGGGGTCGGGACAGTGAACACTGAAGCTTTCTTT. Amino acids: CASGVGTVNTEAFF. The chain employs TRBV2 and TRBJ1-1; 7 bases align to TRBD1. Germline CDR1 SNHLY, CDR2 FYNNEI. The CDR3 sequence is 14 residues long. The J segment lost 0 bases and the V segment lost 8 bases, leaving 6 bases of the junction unmatched. The full variable domain, completed using reference TRBV2 and TRBJ1-1, is EPEVTQTPSHQVTQMGQEVILRCVPISNHLYFYWYRQILGQKVEFLVSFYNNEISEKSEIFDDQFSVERPDGSNFTLKIRSTKLEDSAMYFCASGVGTVNTEAFFGQGTRLTVV.

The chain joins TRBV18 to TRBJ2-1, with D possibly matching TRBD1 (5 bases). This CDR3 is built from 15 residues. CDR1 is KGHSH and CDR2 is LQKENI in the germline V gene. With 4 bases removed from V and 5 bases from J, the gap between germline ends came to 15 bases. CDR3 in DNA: TGTGCCAGCTCACTACACTCTACAGGCCACAATGAGCAGTTCTTC. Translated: CASSLHSTGHNEQFF.

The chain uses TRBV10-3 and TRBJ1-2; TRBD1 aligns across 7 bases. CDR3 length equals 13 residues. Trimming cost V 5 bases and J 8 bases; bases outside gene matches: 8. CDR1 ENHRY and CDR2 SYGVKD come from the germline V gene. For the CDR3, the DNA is TGTGCCATCAGTAGGACAGGCCAGGGGGGCTACACCTTC. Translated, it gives CAISRTGQGGYTF.

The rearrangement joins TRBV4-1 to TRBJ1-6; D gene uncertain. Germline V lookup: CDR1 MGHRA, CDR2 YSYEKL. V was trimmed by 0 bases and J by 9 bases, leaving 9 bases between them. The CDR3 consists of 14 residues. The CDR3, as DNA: TGCGCCAGCAGCCAAGAGGCGGGTGGTTCACCCCTCCACTTT. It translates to CASSQEAGGSPLHF.

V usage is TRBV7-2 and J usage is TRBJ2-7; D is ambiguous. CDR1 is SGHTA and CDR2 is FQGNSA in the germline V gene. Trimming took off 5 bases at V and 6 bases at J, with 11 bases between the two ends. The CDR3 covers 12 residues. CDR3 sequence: CASSLRSGEQYF. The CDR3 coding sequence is TGTGCCAGCAGCCTCCGCAGTGGCGAGCAGTACTTC.

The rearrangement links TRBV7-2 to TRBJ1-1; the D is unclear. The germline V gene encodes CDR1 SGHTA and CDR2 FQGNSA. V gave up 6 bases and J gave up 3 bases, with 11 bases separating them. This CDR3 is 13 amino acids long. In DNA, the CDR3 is TGTGCCAGCAGTCCGCAGCGGGACACTGAAGCTTTCTTT. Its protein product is CASSPQRDTEAFF.

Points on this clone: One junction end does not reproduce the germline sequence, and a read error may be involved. The CDR3 here is CASSPSRLGGVDNEQFF. CDR3 sequence (DNA): TGTGCTAGCAGCCCGTCCCGACTGGGCGGGGTTGACAATGAGCAGTTCTTC. This chain uses TRBV11-3 with TRBJ2-1; a possible D gene is TRBD2 (6 bases). The CDR3 is 17 amino acids. Germline-derived CDR1 and CDR2 are SGHNT and YENEEA.

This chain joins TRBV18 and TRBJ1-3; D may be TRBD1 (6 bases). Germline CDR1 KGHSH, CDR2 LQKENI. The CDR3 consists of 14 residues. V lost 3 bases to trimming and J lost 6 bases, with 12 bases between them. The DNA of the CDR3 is TGTGCCAGCTCACCCGGACAGTCACTAAACACCATATATTTT. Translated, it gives CASSPGQSLNTIYF.

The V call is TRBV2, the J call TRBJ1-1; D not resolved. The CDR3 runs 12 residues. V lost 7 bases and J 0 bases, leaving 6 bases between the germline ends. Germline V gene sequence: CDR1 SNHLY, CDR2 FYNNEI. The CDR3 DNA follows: TGTGCCAGCACAGACATGAACACTGAAGCTTTCTTT. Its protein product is CASTDMNTEAFF.

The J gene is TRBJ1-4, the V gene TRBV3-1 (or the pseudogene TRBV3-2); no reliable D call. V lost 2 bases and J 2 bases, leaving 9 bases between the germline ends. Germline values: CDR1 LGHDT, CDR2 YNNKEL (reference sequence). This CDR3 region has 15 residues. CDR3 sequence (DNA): TGTGCCAGCAGCCAAAACGGGGTGACTAATGAAAAACTGTTTTTT. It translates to CASSQNGVTNEKLFF.

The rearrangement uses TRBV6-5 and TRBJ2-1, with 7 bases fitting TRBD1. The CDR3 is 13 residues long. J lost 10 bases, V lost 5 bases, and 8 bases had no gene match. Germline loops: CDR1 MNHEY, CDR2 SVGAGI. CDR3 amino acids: CASSTQQGTEQFF. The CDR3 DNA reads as TGTGCCAGCAGTACACAACAGGGGACGGAGCAGTTCTTC.

The CDR3 is CASSVNRAGTEAFF. CDR3 DNA: TGCGCCAGCAGTGTAAACAGGGCTGGGACTGAAGCTTTCTTT. The chain uses TRBV10-1 and TRBJ1-1; TRBD1 might be the D (6 bases). Germline-derived CDR1 and CDR2 are WNHNN and SYGVQD (reference sequence). The CDR3 spans 14 residues. V lost 4 bases and J lost 5, with 14 bases in between.

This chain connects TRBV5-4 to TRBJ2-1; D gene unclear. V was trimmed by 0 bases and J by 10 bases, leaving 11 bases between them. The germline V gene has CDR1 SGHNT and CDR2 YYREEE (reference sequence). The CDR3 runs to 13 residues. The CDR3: CASSLDSGREQFF. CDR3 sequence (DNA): TGTGCCAGCAGCTTGGATTCCGGACGGGAGCAGTTCTTC. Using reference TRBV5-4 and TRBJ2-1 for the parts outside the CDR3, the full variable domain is ETGVTQSPTHLIKTRGQQVTLRCSSQSGHNTVSWYQQALGQGPQFIFQYYREEENGRGNFPPRFSGLQFPNYSSELNVNALELDDSALYLCASSLDSGREQFFGPGTRLTVL.

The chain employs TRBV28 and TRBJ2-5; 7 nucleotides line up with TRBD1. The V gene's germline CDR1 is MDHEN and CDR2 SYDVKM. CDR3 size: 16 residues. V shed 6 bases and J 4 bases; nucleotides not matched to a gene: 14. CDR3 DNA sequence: TGTGCCAGCAGCCTATCTCTGACAGGGCGGCGAGAGACCCAGTACTTC. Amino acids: CASSLSLTGRRETQYF.

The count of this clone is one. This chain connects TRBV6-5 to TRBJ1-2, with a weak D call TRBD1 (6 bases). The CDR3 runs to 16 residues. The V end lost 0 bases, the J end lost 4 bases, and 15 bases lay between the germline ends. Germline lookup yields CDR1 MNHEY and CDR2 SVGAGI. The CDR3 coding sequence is TGTGCCAGCAGTTACTCGGCAGGGGAGCCCTCCTATGGCTACACCTTC. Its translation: CASSYSAGEPSYGYTF.